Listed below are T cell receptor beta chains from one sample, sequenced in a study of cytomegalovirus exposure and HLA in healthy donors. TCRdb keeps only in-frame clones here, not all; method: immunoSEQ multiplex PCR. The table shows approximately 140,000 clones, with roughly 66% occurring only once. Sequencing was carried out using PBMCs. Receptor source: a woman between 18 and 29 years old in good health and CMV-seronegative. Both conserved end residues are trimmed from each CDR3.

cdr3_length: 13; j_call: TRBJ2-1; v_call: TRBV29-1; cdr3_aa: SVERRGGHYNEQF
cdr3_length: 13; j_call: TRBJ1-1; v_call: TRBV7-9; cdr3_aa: ASSLEVVGQGQAF
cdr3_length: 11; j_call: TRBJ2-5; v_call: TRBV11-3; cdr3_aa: ASSLGFSETQY
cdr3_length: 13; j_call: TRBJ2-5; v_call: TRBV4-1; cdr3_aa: ASRNEGQGALAQY
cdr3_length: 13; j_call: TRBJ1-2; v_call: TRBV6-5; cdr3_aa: AGSYSGPGSYGYT
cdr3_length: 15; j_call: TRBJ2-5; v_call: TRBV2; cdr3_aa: ASSPSPGQGYQETQY
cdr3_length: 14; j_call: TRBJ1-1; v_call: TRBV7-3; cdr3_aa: ASSFQGQGANTEAF
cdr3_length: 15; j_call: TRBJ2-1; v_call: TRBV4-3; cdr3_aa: ASSPTSRGQESNEQF
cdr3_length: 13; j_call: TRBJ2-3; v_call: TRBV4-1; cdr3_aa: ASSQGASVEDTQY
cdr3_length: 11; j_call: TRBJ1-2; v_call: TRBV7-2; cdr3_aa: ASSSQTGGGYT
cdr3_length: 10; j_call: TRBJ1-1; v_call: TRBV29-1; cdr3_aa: SVDRENTEAF
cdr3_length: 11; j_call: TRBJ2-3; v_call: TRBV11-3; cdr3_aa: ASSVGGADTQY
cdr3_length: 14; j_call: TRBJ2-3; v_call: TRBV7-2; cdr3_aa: ASSLDLAGGQDTQY
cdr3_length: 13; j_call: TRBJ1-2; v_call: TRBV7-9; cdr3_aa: ASSLVGGPPIGYT
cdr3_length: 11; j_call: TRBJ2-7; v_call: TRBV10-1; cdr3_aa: ASSLQGNHEQY
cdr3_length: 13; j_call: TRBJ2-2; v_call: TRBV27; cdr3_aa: ASTLRAANTGELF
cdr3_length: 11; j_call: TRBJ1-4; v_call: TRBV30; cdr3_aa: AWSVQGAEKLF
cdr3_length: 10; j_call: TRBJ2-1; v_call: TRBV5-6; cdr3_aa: ASSLGVDEQF
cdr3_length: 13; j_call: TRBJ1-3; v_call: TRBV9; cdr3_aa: ASSGQGRTGNTIY
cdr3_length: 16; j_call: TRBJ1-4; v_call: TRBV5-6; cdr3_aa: ASSLFAGVAATNEKLF
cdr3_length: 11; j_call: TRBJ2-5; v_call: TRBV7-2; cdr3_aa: ASSSGVQETQY
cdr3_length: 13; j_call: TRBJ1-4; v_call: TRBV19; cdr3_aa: ASTPGTGRIEKLF
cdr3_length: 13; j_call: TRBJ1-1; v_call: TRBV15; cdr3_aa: ATSREAGDDTEAF
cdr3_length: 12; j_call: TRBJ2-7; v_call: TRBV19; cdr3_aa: ASSVGQDRYEQY
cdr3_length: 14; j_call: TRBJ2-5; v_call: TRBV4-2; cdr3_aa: ASSQGTSLSQETQY
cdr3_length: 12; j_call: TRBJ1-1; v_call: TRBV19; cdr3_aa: ASSIRGTGGEAF
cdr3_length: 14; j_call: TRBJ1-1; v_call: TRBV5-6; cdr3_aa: ASRPGTATWDTEAF
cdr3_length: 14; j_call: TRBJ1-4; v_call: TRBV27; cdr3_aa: ASSPGPGQGIEKLF
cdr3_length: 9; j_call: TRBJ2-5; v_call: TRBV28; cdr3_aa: ASSSTETQY
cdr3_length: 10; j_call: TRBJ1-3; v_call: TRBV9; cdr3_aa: ASMGLGNTIY
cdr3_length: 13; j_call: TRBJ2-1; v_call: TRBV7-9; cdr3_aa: ASRTGTSGYNEQF
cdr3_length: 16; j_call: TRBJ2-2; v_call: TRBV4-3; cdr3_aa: ASSPKPDRGRDTGELF
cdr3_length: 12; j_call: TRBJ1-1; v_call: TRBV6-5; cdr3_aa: ASSLTAGNTEAF
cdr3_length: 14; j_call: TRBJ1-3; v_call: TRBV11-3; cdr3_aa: ASSLGPDYSGNTIY
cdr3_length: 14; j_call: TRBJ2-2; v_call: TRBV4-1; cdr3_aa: ASSLWLGGGTGELF
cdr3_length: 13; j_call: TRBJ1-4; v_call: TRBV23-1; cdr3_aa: ASSPRGTGEEKLF
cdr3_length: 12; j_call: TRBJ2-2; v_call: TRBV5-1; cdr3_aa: ASSSSVNTGELF
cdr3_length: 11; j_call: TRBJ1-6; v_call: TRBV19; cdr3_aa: ATQKGQHSPLH
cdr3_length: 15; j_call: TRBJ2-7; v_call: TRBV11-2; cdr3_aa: ASSVTSGGPTYREQY
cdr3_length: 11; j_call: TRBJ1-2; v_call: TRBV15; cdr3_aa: ATSLRTGYGYT
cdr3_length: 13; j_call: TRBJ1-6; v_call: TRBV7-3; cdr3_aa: ASSLRGSYNSPLH
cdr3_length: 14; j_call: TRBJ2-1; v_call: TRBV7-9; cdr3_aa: ASSSPTSGRGNEQF
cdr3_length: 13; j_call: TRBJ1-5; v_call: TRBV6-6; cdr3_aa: ASSPRRQDNQPQH
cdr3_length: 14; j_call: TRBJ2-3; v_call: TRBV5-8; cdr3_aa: ASSSRRDTHTDTQY
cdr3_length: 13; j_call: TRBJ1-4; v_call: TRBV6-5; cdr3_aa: ASSYGDRLNEKLF
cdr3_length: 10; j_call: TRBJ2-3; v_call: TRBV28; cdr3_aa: ASGTSTDTQY
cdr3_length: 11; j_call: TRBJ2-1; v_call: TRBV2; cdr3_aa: ASSREGRNEQF
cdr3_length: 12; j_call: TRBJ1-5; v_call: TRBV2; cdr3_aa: ASSGNRGNQPQH
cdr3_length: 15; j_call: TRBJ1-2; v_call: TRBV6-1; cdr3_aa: ASREGLGTGTSFIIF
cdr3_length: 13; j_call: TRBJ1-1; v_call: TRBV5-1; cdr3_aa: ASSRTGGDDTEAF
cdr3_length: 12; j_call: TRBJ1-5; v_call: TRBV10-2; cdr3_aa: ASSESRGNQPQH
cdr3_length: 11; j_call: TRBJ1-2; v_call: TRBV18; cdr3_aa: ASSLGTGDGYT
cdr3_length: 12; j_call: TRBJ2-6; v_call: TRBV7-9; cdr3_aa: ASSSGSGANVLT
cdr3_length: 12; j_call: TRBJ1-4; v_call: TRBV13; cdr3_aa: ASSSGTGGQSLF
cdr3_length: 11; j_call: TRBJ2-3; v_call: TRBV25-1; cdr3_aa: ASSFQMSDTQY
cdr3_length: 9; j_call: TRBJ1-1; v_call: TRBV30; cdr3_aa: AWSSGVKAF
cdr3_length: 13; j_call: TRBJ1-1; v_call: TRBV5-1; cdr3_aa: ASSSTGSADTEAF
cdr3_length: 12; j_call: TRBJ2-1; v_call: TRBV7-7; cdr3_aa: ASSLSGGANEQF